Listed here is a single T cell receptor (beta chain). Assay used: immunoSEQ multiplex PCR; TCRdb lists only in-frame clones, some missing. The table includes approximately 150,000 clones, 79% detected once. These data come from a study of blood T cell repertoires in COVID-19. Background on the study: Two negative PCRs, clearance, or symptom resolution characterized the recovered Cohort 3 donors.

This clonotype originated in a woman aged 70 to 79 in a cohort exposed to, infected with or recovered from COVID-19 (not recorded which). Sequenced sample: PBMCs or T cells enriched from blood (not recorded which).

CDR3 bases: TGTGCCAGCAGCCACCAGCGGGACAGGGGGCCAGATACGCAGTATTTT. Protein: CASSHQRDRGPDTQYF. This chain uses TRBV4-2 with TRBJ2-3; 12 positions match TRBD1. CDR3 length: 16 residues. The V gene's germline CDR1 is LGHNA and CDR2 YNFKEQ. Unmatched junction bases numbered 5, after V lost 3 bases and J lost 4 bases.